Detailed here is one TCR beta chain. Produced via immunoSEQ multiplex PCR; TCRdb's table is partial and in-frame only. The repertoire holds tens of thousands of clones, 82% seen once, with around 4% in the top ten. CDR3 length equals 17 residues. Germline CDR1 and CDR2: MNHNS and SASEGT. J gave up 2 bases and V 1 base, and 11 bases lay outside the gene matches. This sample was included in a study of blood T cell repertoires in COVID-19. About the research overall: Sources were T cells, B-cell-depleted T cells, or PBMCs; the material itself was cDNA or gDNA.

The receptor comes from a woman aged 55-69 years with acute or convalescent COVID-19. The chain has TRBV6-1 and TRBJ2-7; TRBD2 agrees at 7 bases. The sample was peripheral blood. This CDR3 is CASSEGVGGGPPYEQYF. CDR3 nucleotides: TGTGCCAGCAGTGAAGGTGTCGGGGGAGGGCCACCCTACGAGCAGTACTTC.